Presented here are 15 T cell receptor beta chains from one specimen sequenced in a study of blood T cell repertoires in COVID-19. TCRdb's table, derived via immunoSEQ multiplex PCR, lists solely in-frame clones and lacks some. The profile covers some 44,000 clones, with roughly 90% appearing a single time and 2% to 2.5% taken by the ten largest. The source material was peripheral blood. These receptors all come from a human donor in a cohort sampled during active COVID-19.

The chain recombines TRBV7-2 with TRBJ2-1, with 9 bases aligning to TRBD2. CDR1 and CDR2 (germline): SGHTA, FQGNSA. V dropped 5 bases and J dropped 8; count of bases not matched to a gene: 10. CDR3 length: 15 amino acids. The CDR3 sequence: CASSLRGGVTDEQFF. CDR3 nucleotides: TGTGCCAGCAGCCTACGCGGGGGGGTGACGGATGAGCAGTTCTTC. Filled out from reference TRBV7-2 and TRBJ2-1, the complete variable domain reads GAGVSQSPSNKVTEKGKDVELRCDPISGHTALYWYRQSLGQGLEFLIYFQGNSAPDKSGLPSDRFSAERTGGSVSTLTIQRTQQEDSAVYLCASSLRGGVTDEQFFGPGTRLTVL.

The genes are TRBV6-1 and TRBJ2-2; D not certain. The CDR3 runs to 14 residues. The ends were cut back, 3 bases at V and 6 bases at J, with 11 bases in the middle. Germline lookup yields CDR1 MNHNS and CDR2 SASEGT. CDR3 sequence reads: CASSDLGAAGELFF. Written as DNA, the CDR3 is TGTGCCAGCAGTGATCTGGGTGCGGCCGGGGAGCTGTTTTTT.

This chain links TRBV10-3 with TRBJ2-3, with D possibly TRBD1 on 5 matching bases. There are 14 residues in the CDR3. V gave up 4 bases and J gave up 0 bases, with 8 bases separating them. Germline CDR1 reads ENHRY; CDR2 reads SYGVKD. Here the CDR3 DNA reads TGTGCCATCAGTGGCCAGGGTAGCACAGATACGCAGTATTTT. Encoded protein: CAISGQGSTDTQYF.

CDR3 DNA: TGCGCCAGCAGCCGTTCGAGACAGGGGGCGAACACTGAAGCTTTCTTT. Protein sequence: CASSRSRQGANTEAFF. The chain combines TRBV5-1 with TRBJ1-1; TRBD1 matches 10 bases. This CDR3 spans 16 amino acids. Germline CDR1 and CDR2: SGHRS and YFSETQ. The V and J ends lost 4 bases and 1 base, in that order; junction bases with no gene match: 7.

This chain connects TRBV19 to TRBJ2-5; 10 bases are a match to TRBD2. Germline V CDR1 and CDR2: LNHDA, SQIVND (reference sequence). The length of the CDR3 is 14 residues. With 5 bases clipped from V and 5 bases from J, the junction kept 5 bases outside the gene matches. CDR3 DNA sequence: TGTGCCAGTAGTTTAGCGGGGGGAAGGGAGACCCAGTACTTC. It specifies CASSLAGGRETQYF.

The genes are TRBV19 and TRBJ1-2; 7 nucleotides match TRBD1. The germline gives CDR1 LNHDA, CDR2 SQIVND (reference sequence). CDR3 size: 16 residues. Losses at the gene ends were 5 bases for V and 0 bases for J; bases not matched to a gene: 9. The CDR3 sequence: CASSDQGGLANYGYTF. The CDR3 DNA follows: TGTGCCAGTAGTGACCAGGGGGGACTAGCTAACTATGGCTACACCTTC.

The chain has TRBV9 and TRBJ2-1; the D gene is possibly TRBD2 (6 bases). The CDR3 contains 16 residues. The V end lost 0 bases, the J end lost 4 bases, and 14 bases lay between the germline ends. Germline V gene data show CDR1 as SGDLS and CDR2 as YYNGEE. Written as DNA, the CDR3 is TGTGCCAGCAGCGTAGATTGGGGGGAGGTTTACAATGAGCAGTTCTTC. It encodes CASSVDWGEVYNEQFF.

The rearrangement uses TRBV3-1 (or the pseudogene TRBV3-2) and TRBJ1-3; TRBD1 is a possible D gene (5 bases). The length of the CDR3 is 16 residues. Trimming shortened V by 4 bases and J by 0 bases, and 13 bases separated the two germline ends. CDR1 and CDR2 from the germline V gene are LGHDT and YNNKEL (reference sequence). The CDR3 here is CASSPGGVVSGNTIYF. The DNA for the CDR3 is TGTGCCAGCAGCCCAGGAGGGGTCGTCTCTGGAAACACCATATATTTT.

This rearrangement joins TRBV2 to TRBJ1-1; possible D gene TRBD1, 5 bases. V was clipped by 11 bases and J by 1 base, with 8 bases between them. The CDR3 length is 11 residues. Germline-derived CDR1 and CDR2 are SNHLY and FYNNEI. The CDR3 DNA sequence: TGTGCCTGCCAGGGGAACACTGAAGCTTTCTTT. Translating it yields CACQGNTEAFF.

This clone was counted once. The chain combines TRBV4-1 with TRBJ1-2, with 7 bases matching TRBD1. The CDR3 is made up of 14 amino acids. The germline gives CDR1 MGHRA, CDR2 YSYEKL. With 7 bases clipped from V and 2 bases from J, the junction kept 7 bases outside the gene matches. CDR3: CASTPTGKNYGYTF. The DNA of the CDR3 is TGCGCCAGCACTCCGACAGGGAAAAACTATGGCTACACCTTC.

The genes are TRBV27 and TRBJ1-6; no definite D call. Germline V lookup: CDR1 MNHEY, CDR2 SMNVEV (reference sequence). The CDR3 is 16 residues long. Trimming took off 3 bases at V and 0 bases at J, with 9 bases between the two ends. The CDR3: CASSLRDRSYNSPLHF. In DNA, the CDR3 is TGTGCCAGCAGTTTGCGGGATCGCTCCTATAATTCACCCCTCCACTTT.

This clone is a singleton in its sample. The rearrangement uses TRBV5-1 and TRBJ1-1; a possible D gene is TRBD1 (5 bases). V was cut by 5 bases and J by 4 bases, with 12 bases left in between. The CDR3 has 13 amino acids. Germline V gene lookup returns CDR1 SGHRS and CDR2 YFSETQ. CDR3 bases: TGCGCCAGCAGGGGTAACCAGGGCACTGAAGCTTTCTTT. Protein sequence: CASRGNQGTEAFF. Variable domain in full (rest from reference TRBV5-1 and TRBJ1-1): KAGVTQTPRYLIKTRGQQVTLSCSPISGHRSVSWYQQTPGQGLQFLFEYFSETQRNKGNFPGRFSGRQFSNSRSEMNVSTLELGDSALYLCASRGNQGTEAFFGQGTRLTVV.

V gene TRBV5-1 combines with J gene TRBJ1-6; 8 bases fit TRBD1. Looked up from germline, CDR1 is SGHRS and CDR2 is YFSETQ. The CDR3 contains 17 residues. V was clipped by 0 bases and J by 12 bases; unmatched bases: 14. CDR3 coding DNA: TGCGCCAGCAGCTTGGGAGTTATACCGACAGGGGATGGACCCCTCCACTTT. Residues: CASSLGVIPTGDGPLHF.

The genes are TRBV7-8 and TRBJ2-5; the D gene is possibly TRBD1 (5 bases). The ends were cut back, 6 bases at V and 3 bases at J, with 17 bases in the middle. This CDR3 contains 15 residues. CDR1 is SGHVS, CDR2 FQNEAQ, per germline. The chain's CDR3 is CASSSLQETEETQYF. The CDR3 bases are TGTGCCAGCAGTTCATTACAGGAGACAGAAGAGACCCAGTACTTC. Complete variable domain (other parts from reference TRBV7-8 and TRBJ2-5): GAGVSQSPRYKVAKRGQDVALRCDPISGHVSLFWYQQALGQGPEFLTYFQNEAQLDKSGLPSDRFFAERPEGSVSTLKIQRTQQEDSAVYLCASSSLQETEETQYFGPGTRLLVL.

The chain has TRBV5-6 and TRBJ1-2; D gene ambiguous. Germline CDR1 is SGHDT and CDR2 is YYEEEE. Between the trimmed V and J ends, which lost 4 bases and 0 bases, there was a span of 7 bases. The CDR3 sequence is 13 residues long. In nucleotides, the CDR3 is TGTGCCAGCAGCCCGTCAGCTAACTATGGCTACACCTTC. The encoded protein is CASSPSANYGYTF.